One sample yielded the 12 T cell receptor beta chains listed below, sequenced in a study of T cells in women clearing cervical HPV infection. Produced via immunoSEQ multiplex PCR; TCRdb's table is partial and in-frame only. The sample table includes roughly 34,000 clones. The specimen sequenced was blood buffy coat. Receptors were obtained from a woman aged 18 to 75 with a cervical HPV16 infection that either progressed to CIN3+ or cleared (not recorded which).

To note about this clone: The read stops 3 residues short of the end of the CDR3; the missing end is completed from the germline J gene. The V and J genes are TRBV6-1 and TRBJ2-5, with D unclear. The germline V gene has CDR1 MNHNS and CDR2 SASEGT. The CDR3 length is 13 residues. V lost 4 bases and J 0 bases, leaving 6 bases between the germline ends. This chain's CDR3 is CASSVQDQETQYF. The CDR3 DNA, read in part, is TGTGCCAGCAGTGTCCAGGACCAAGAGACC.

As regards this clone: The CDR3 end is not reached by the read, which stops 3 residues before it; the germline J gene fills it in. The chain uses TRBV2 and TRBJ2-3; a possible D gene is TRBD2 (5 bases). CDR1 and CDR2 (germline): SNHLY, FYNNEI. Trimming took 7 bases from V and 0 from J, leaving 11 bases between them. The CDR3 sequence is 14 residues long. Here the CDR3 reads CASTLKRSTDTQYF. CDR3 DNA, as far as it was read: TGTGCCAGCACCCTAAAGCGGAGCACAGATACG.

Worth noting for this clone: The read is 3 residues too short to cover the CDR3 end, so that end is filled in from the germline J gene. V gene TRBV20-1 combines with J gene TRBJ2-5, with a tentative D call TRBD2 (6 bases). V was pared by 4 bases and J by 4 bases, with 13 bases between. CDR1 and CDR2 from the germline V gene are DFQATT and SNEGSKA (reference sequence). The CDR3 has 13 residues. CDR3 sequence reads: CSAMGGIRETQYF. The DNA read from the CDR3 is TGCAGTGCTATGGGGGGTATCAGAGAGACC.

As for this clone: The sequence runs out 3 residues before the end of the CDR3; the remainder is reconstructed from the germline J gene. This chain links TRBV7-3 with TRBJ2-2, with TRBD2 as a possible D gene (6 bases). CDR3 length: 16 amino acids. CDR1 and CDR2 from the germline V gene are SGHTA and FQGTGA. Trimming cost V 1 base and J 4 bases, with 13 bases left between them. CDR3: CASSLMAGMSTGELFF. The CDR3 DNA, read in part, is TGTGCCAGCAGCTTAATGGCGGGGATGAGCACCGGGGAG.

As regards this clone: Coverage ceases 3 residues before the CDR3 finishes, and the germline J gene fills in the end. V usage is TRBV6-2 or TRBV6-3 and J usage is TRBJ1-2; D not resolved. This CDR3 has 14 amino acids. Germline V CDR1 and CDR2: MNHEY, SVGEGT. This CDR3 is CASSYYGEADTYTF. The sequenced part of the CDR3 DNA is TGTGCCAGCAGTTATTACGGGGAGGCAGATACC.

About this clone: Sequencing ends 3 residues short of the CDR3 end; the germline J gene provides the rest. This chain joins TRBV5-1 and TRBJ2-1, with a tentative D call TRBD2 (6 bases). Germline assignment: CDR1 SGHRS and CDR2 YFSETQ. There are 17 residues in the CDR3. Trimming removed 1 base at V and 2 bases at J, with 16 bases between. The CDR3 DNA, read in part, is TGCGCCAGCAGCTTGTACTCCGACGGGACTCCCTACAATGAG. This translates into CASSLYSDGTPYNE. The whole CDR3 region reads CASSLYSDGTPYNEQFF.

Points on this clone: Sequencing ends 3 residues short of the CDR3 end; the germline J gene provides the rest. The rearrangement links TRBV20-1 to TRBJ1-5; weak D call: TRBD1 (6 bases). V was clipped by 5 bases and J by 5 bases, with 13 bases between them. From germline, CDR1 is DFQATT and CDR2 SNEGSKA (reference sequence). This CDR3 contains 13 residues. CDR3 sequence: CSARPGQHQPQHF. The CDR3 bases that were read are TGCAGTGCTCGGCCGGGACAACATCAGCCC.

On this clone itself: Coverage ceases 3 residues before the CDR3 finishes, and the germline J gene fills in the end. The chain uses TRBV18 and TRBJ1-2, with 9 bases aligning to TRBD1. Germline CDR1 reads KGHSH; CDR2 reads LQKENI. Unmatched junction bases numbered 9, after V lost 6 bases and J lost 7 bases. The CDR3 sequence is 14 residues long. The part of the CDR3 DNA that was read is TGTGCCAGCTCCGCGGCTACAGGGGGCGGTGGC. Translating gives CASSAATGGGG. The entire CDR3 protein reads CASSAATGGGGYTF.

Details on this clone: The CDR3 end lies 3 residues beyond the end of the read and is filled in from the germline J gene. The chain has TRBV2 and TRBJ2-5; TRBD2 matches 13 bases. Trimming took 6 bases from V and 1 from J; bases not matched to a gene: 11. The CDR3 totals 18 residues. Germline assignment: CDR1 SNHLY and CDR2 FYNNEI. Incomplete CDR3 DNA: TGTGCCAGCAGCCCTCTTTGGACTAGCGGGGGTCTCCAAGAGACC. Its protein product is CASSPLWTSGGLQET. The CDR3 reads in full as CASSPLWTSGGLQETQYF. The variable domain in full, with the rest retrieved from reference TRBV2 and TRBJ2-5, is EPEVTQTPSHQVTQMGQEVILRCVPISNHLYFYWYRQILGQKVEFLVSFYNNEISEKSEIFDDQFSVERPDGSNFTLKIRSTKLEDSAMYFCASSPLWTSGGLQETQYFGPGTRLLVL.

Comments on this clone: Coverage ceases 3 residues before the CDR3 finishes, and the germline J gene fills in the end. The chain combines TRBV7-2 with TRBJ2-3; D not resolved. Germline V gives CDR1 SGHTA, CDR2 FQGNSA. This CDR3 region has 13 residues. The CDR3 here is CASSLGLQETQYF. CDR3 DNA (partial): TGTGCCAGCAGCTTAGGACTCCAAGAGACG. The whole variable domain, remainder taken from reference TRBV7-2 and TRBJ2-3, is GAGVSQSPSNKVTEKGKDVELRCDPISGHTALYWYRQSLGQGLEFLIYFQGNSAPDKSGLPSDRFSAERTGGSVSTLTIQRTQQEDSAVYLCASSLGLQETQYFGPGTRLTVL.

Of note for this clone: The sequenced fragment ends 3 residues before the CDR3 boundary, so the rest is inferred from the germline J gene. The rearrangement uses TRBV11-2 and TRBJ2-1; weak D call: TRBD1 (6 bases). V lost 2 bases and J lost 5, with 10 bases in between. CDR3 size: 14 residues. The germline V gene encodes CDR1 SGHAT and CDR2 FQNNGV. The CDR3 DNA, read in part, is TGTGCCAGCAGCTTATACAGGGAGAACAATGAG. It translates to CASSLYRENNE. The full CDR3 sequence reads CASSLYRENNEQFF. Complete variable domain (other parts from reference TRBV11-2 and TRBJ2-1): EAGVAQSPRYKIIEKRQSVAFWCNPISGHATLYWYQQILGQGPKLLIQFQNNGVVDDSQLPKDRFSAERLKGVDSTLKIQPAKLEDSAVYLCASSLYRENNEQFFGPGTRLTVL.

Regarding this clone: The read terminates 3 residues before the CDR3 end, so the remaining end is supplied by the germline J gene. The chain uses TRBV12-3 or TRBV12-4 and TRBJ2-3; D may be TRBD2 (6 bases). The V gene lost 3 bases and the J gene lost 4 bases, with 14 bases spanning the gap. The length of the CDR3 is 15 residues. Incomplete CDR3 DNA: TGTGCCAGCAGTTTCCCACACGGGGAGGCAGATACG. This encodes CASSFPHGEADT. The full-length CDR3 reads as CASSFPHGEADTQYF.